This T cell receptor (beta chain) stems from a study of monozygotic twins with inflammatory bowel disease. Reanalyzing the 5' RACE reads, TCRdb keeps one entry per CDR3 protein, without DNA. This repertoire comprises about 350,000 distinct CDR3 sequences; its ten largest clones make up 2%. This CDR3 is 15 amino acids long. Germline V gene lookup returns CDR1 LGHNA and CDR2 YNFKEQ. Material for sequencing was blood. The J gene is TRBJ1-2, the V gene TRBV4-2; TCRdb lists TRBD1, though no DNA is available to test this call. This sequence originates from a human donor with ulcerative colitis or Crohn's disease, or a healthy co-twin of an affected twin (not recorded which). CDR3 region: CASSRSGTKNYGYTF.